Described below is a single T cell receptor (beta chain) sequence and its context. Its antigen is unidentified. These data come from a study of regulatory and conventional T cells in RAG deficiency. TCRdb's copy holds only in-frame clones and misses some; the assay was immunoSEQ multiplex PCR. The data hold around 37,000 clones, with around nine tenths observed a single time. Findings and caveats of the study: Shannon entropy was markedly lower and Simpson indices higher in RAG-deficient patients than control T-cell subsets.

Germline V gene data show CDR1 as PRHDT and CDR2 as FYEKMQ (reference sequence). The CDR3 has 15 residues. After removal of 4 bases from V and 5 bases from J, the junction contained 4 bases not matched to a gene. These sequences were also reported in another study, on regulatory T cells. From that report: Primers: 52 TRBV forward and 13 TRBJ reverse.

The chain recombines TRBV13 with TRBJ2-1; TRBD2 aligns across 11 bases. This receptor was identified in a human donor in good health. What was sequenced was CD8+ T cells sorted from blood. The CDR3 spells CASSSGLADDNEQFF. CDR3 nucleotides: TGTGCCAGCAGCTCGGGACTAGCGGATGACAATGAGCAGTTCTTC.